This is a list of T cell receptor beta chains from one sample in a study of shared clonotypes between healthy human individuals. Sequenced by immunoSEQ multiplex PCR; TCRdb stores in-frame clones only, minus some. The sample includes around 1,100,000 clones, 77% of them seen just once. Sequencing input: memory CD4+ T cells from PBMCs. These receptors originate from a man between 18 and 35 years old in good health. Some clones in this sample may be carry-over from other donors' samples. CDR3s include the opening cysteine and the closing phenylalanine or tryptophan. The D gene is left open where the match is weak. Clone size is shown for a subset of rows, as once, few, many or a class of expanded clone.

clone_size | j_call | d_call | v_call | cdr3_nt | cdr3_aa
once | TRBJ1-3 | - | TRBV4-2 | TGTGCCAGCAGCCAAGATAGGGGCACCATATATTTT | CASSQDRGTIYF
- | TRBJ1-6 | - | TRBV30 | TGTGCCTGGAGTTACGGGGGCAGAAATTCACCCCTCCACTTT | CAWSYGGRNSPLHF
- | TRBJ2-5 | TRBD2 | TRBV5-6 | TGTGCCAGCAGCTTGGGAGCAGCGGGGCAAGAGACCCAGTACTTC | CASSLGAAGQETQYF
- | TRBJ2-5 | TRBD2 | TRBV28 | TGTGCCAGCAGTTTTCCCCTAACCCCGGGACTAGCGGACCAAGAGACCCAGTACTTC | CASSFPLTPGLADQETQYF
- | TRBJ1-5 | TRBD1 | TRBV7-9 | TGTGCCAGCAGCCCAAAAGCAGGGGGTCAGCCCCAGCATTTT | CASSPKAGGQPQHF
- | TRBJ2-6 | - | TRBV9 | TGTGCCAGCAGCGTCCTCGGAATGGCCAACGTCCTGACTTTC | CASSVLGMANVLTF
once | TRBJ2-5 | - | TRBV9 | TGTGCCAGCAGCCAGAACGGACTTGAAGAGACCCAGTACTTC | CASSQNGLEETQYF
- | TRBJ2-3 | - | TRBV28 | TGTGCCAGCAGTTTCGGGCGGGGCACAGATACGCAGTATTTT | CASSFGRGTDTQYF
- | TRBJ2-2 | TRBD2 | TRBV28 | TGTGCCAGCAGTTTACTAGCGGGAGGGCAGAGTACCGGGGAGCTGTTTTTT | CASSLLAGGQSTGELFF
- | TRBJ2-3 | - | TRBV7-2 | TGTGCCAGCAGCGCCTCCGAAGGCGGTTACACAGATACGCAGTATTTT | CASSASEGGYTDTQYF
- | TRBJ2-2 | - | TRBV11-2 | TGTGCCAGCAGCTTAGGAGTGGGGACTCGGCTTTTGGCCGGGGAGCTGTTTTTT | CASSLGVGTRLLAGELFF
once | TRBJ2-7 | TRBD2 | TRBV5-1 | TGCGCCAGCAGCGTTTCGCCGGGACTAGCGGGAGGTGATAGCGAGCAGTACTTC | CASSVSPGLAGGDSEQYF
- | TRBJ2-5 | TRBD1 | TRBV7-6 | TGTGCCAGCAGCCGAACTCTGGGACAGTGGGAGACCCAGTACTTC | CASSRTLGQWETQYF
- | TRBJ1-3 | - | TRBV5-4 | TGTGCCAGCAGCTTGATCGGGAGCTCTGGAAACACCATATATTTT | CASSLIGSSGNTIYF
- | TRBJ2-3 | - | TRBV7-3 | TGTGCCAGCAGCCCCAGGGGGGGCGGTCCAGATACGCAGTATTTT | CASSPRGGGPDTQYF
many | TRBJ1-1 | TRBD1 | TRBV6-4 | TGTGCCAGCAGTGGAGGGACAGGGAAAGGAGCTTTCTTT | CASSGGTGKGAFF
few | TRBJ1-2 | - | TRBV28 | TGTGCCAGCAGTCCAACGACAGGCATCTATGGCTACACCTTC | CASSPTTGIYGYTF
- | TRBJ1-2 | - | TRBV28 | TGTGCCAGCAGTCCGAGGGGATATGGCTACACCTTC | CASSPRGYGYTF